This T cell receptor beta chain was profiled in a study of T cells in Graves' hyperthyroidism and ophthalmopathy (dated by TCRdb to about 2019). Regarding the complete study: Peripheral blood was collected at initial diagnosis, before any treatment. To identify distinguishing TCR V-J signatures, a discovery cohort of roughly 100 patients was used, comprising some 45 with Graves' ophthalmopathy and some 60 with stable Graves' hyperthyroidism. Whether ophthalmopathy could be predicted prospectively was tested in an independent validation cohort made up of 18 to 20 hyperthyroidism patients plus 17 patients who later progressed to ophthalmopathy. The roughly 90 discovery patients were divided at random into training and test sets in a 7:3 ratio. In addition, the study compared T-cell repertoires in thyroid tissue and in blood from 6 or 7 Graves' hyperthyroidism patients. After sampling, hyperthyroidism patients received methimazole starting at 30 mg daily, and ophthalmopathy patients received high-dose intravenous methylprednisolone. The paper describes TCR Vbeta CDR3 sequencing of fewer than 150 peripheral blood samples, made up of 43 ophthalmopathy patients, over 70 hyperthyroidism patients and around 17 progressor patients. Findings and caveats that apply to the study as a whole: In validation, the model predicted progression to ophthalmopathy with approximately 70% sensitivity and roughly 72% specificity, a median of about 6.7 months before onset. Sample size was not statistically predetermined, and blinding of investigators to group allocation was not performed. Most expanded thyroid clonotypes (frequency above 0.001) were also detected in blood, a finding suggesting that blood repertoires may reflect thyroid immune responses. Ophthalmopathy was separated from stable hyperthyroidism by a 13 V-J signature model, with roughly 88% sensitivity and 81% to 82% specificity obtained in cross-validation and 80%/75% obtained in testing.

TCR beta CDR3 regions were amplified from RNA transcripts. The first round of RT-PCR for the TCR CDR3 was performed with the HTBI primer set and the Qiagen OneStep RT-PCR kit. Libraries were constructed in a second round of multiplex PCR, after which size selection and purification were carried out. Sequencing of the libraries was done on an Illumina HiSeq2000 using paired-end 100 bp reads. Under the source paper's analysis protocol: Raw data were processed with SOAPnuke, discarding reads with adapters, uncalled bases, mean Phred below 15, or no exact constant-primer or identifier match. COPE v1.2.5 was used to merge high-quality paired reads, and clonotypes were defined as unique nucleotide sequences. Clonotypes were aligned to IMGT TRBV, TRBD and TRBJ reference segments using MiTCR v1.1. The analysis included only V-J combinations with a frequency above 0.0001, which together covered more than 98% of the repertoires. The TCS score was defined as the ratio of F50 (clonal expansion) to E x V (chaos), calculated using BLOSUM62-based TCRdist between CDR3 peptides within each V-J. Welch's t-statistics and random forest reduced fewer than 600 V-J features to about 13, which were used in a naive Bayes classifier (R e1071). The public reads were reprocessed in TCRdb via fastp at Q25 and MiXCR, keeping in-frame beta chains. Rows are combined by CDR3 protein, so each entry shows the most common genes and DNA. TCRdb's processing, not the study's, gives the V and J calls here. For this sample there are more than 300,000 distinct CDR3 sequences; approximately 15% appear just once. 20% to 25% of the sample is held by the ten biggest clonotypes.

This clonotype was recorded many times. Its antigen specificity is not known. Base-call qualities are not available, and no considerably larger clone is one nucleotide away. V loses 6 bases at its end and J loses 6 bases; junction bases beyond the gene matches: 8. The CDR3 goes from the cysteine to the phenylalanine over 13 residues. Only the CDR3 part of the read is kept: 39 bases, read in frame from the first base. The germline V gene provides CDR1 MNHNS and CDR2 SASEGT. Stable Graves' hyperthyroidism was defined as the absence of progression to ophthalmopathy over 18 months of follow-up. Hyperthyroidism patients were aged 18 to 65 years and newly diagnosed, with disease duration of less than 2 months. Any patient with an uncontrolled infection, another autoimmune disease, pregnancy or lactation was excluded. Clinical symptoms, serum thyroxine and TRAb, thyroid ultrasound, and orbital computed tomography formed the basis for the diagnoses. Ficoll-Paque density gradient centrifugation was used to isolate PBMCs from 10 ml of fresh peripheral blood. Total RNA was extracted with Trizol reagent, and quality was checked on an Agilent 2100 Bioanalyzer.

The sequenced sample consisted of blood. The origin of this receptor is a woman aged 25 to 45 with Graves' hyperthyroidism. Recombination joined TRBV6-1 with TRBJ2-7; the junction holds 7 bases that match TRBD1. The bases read TGTGCCAGCAGCGTCGACAGGGCTGGCGAGCAGTACTTC. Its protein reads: CASSVDRAGEQYF.